This is a list of T cell receptor beta chains from one sample in a study of blood T cells in healthy people across ages. TCRdb passed the 5' RACE reads through MiXCR, listing each CDR3 protein once. The data hold about 1 million distinct CDR3 sequences, with roughly 24% observed a single time. These data were also filed under a second study, of T cells of mothers and their children.

Material: blood. Receptors were obtained from a girl aged 2 to 10 in good health. Both conserved end residues are part of each CDR3. D genes are given only for firm matches. Clone size is stated in some rows and not others, as once, few, many or a class when expanded.

clone_size j_call v_call d_call cdr3_length cdr3_aa cdr3_nt
. TRBJ2-3 TRBV20-1 TRBD2 15 CSATSPAGGTDTQYF TGCAGTGCCACCTCCCCGGCGGGAGGCACAGATACGCAGTATTTT
. TRBJ2-2 TRBV28 . 17 CASSVGGDSLNRGELFF TGTGCCAGCAGTGTAGGAGGGGATTCCCTTAATCGTGGGGAGCTGTTTTTT
. TRBJ2-3 TRBV20-1 TRBD2 12 CGSSSGGIPQYF TGCGGCTCCAGTAGCGGGGGGATCCCCCAGTATTTT
. TRBJ2-2 TRBV20-1 . 15 CSAKLRGLNTGELFF TGCAGTGCCAAACTGAGGGGTTTGAACACCGGGGAGCTGTTTTTT
few TRBJ1-1 TRBV27 TRBD1 15 CASKYTGGVYTEAFF TGTGCCAGCAAATATACAGGGGGCGTTTACACTGAAGCTTTCTTT
few TRBJ2-3 TRBV7-2 . 14 CASSRGMGADTQYF TGTGCCAGCAGCCGAGGCATGGGGGCAGATACGCAGTATTTT
. TRBJ1-6 TRBV27 . 12 CASREWNSPLHF TGTGCCAGCAGGGAGTGGAATTCACCCCTCCACTTT
many TRBJ2-1 TRBV29-1 TRBD2 13 CSVDSGDGNEQFF TGCAGCGTTGATAGCGGGGACGGGAATGAGCAGTTCTTC
few TRBJ2-5 TRBV3-1 . 15 CASSLLLSEQETQYF TGTGCCAGCAGCCTACTACTGAGCGAACAAGAGACCCAGTACTTC
. TRBJ2-4 TRBV6-5 TRBD1 15 CASSINQGAKNIQYF TGTGCCAGCAGCATAAATCAGGGGGCGAAAAACATTCAGTACTTC
few TRBJ2-1 TRBV18 TRBD2 14 CASSSTGGKDEQFF TGTGCCAGTTCAAGCACGGGGGGAAAGGATGAGCAGTTCTTC
. TRBJ1-1 TRBV9 TRBD1 14 CASSAQGVGTEAFF TGTGCCAGCAGCGCTCAGGGGGTGGGCACTGAAGCTTTCTTT
. TRBJ2-5 TRBV12-3/TRBV12-4 TRBD1 15 CASSGVQGFQETQYF TGTGCCAGCAGCGGCGTACAGGGGTTCCAAGAGACCCAGTACTTC
few TRBJ1-1 TRBV29-1 TRBD1 13 CSVNRGLRAEAFF TGCAGCGTTAACAGGGGGTTACGCGCTGAAGCTTTCTTT
. TRBJ2-1 TRBV9 TRBD2 16 CASSVEGLATYDEQSF TGTGCCAGCAGCGTAGAGGGACTAGCGACATACGATGAGCAGTCCTTC
. TRBJ2-1 TRBV29-1 . 15 CSVAVLVGSYNEQFF TGCAGCGTTGCCGTACTAGTGGGCTCCTACAATGAGCAGTTCTTC
. TRBJ2-7 TRBV6-6 . 14 CASSYSEGSGEQYF TGTGCCAGCAGTTACTCGGAGGGTTCGGGCGAGCAGTACTTC
. TRBJ1-4 TRBV20-1 . 10 CSAPGEKLFF TGCAGTGCTCCGGGTGAAAAACTGTTTTTT
. TRBJ1-1 TRBV12-3/TRBV12-4 . 11 CASSPTLGAFF TGTGCCAGCAGCCCGACATTGGGGGCTTTCTTT
. TRBJ2-5 TRBV12-3/TRBV12-4 . 14 CASRSTTEAETQYF TGTGCCAGCAGATCGACGACCGAAGCAGAGACCCAGTACTTC
. TRBJ1-6 TRBV7-9 TRBD1 16 CASSSITGTGLAPLHF TGTGCCAGCAGCTCAATTACCGGGACAGGGTTGGCACCCCTCCACTTT
. TRBJ2-7 TRBV6-2/TRBV6-3 TRBD1 15 CASLSSGQGPYEQYF TGTGCCAGCTTGAGTTCGGGACAGGGCCCCTACGAGCAGTACTTC
few TRBJ2-7 TRBV3-1 . 16 CASSHLTQGLGYEQYF TGTGCCAGCAGCCACTTAACCCAGGGTCTCGGATACGAGCAGTACTTC
. TRBJ1-4 TRBV5-5 . 15 CASSSYREPLEKLFF TGTGCCAGCAGCTCGTACAGGGAGCCTCTCGAAAAACTGTTTTTT
. TRBJ2-5 TRBV7-2 . 16 CASSLGAGTFQETQYF TGTGCCAGCAGCTTAGGGGCGGGGACGTTTCAAGAGACCCAGTACTTC
. TRBJ1-3 TRBV6-6 . 15 CASSYSNAAGNTIYF TGTGCCAGCAGTTACTCGAACGCAGCCGGAAACACCATATATTTT
few TRBJ1-1 TRBV7-2 . 13 CASSSSFGLEAFF TGTGCCAGCAGCTCATCATTCGGTTTAGAAGCTTTCTTT
few TRBJ2-1 TRBV29-1 TRBD2 16 CSVLTSSGKGYNEQFF TGCAGCGTCCTAACATCTAGCGGGAAGGGGTACAATGAGCAGTTCTTC
. TRBJ2-5 TRBV12-3/TRBV12-4 . 11 CASSLVEAQYF TGTGCCAGCAGTTTAGTAGAGGCCCAGTACTTC
. TRBJ2-6 TRBV29-1 . 13 CSVELGGANVLTF TGCAGCGTTGAATTAGGCGGGGCCAACGTCCTGACTTTC
. TRBJ2-7 TRBV13 . 14 CASSLAPQGDEQYF TGTGCCAGCAGCTTAGCCCCGCAAGGGGACGAGCAGTACTTC
few TRBJ1-2 TRBV28 . 12 CASSHSPYGYTF TGTGCCAGCAGTCATAGTCCCTATGGCTACACCTTC
. TRBJ1-1 TRBV5-6 . 13 CASSGNPSPEAFF TGTGCCAGCAGCGGGAATCCTTCCCCTGAAGCTTTCTTT
. TRBJ1-1 TRBV14 TRBD1 16 CASSPTLGTGDTEAFF TGTGCCAGCAGTCCAACCCTGGGGACAGGGGATACTGAAGCTTTCTTT
few TRBJ2-1 TRBV20-1 TRBD1 15 CSAIDRGQGTHEQFF TGCAGTGCTATAGACAGAGGACAGGGTACGCATGAGCAGTTCTTC
few TRBJ2-5 TRBV29-1 . 11 CSVAEQETQYF TGCAGCGTTGCAGAGCAAGAGACCCAGTACTTC
. TRBJ1-1 TRBV20-1 . 13 CSARDSPYTEAFF TGCAGTGCTAGGGACAGCCCTTACACTGAAGCTTTCTTT
. TRBJ1-4 TRBV29-1 TRBD1 14 CSVVPGQGNEKLFF TGCAGCGTTGTACCGGGACAGGGAAATGAAAAACTGTTTTTT
few TRBJ1-5 TRBV13 . 15 CASSLGGASNQPQHF TGTGCCAGCAGCTTAGGAGGGGCGAGCAATCAGCCCCAGCATTTT
few TRBJ1-5 TRBV4-1 . 15 CASSQVEAGGEPQHF TGCGCCAGCAGCCAAGTTGAGGCAGGCGGGGAACCCCAGCATTTT
few TRBJ2-1 TRBV3-1 TRBD2 15 CASSPRGLVIPEQFF TGTGCCAGCAGCCCTAGGGGACTAGTAATCCCTGAGCAGTTCTTC
few TRBJ2-3 TRBV5-1 . 17 CAIPTRFSGKSTDTQYF TGCGCCATTCCTACCCGTTTTTCGGGGAAGAGCACAGATACGCAGTATTTT
once TRBJ2-5 TRBV6-1 . 14 CASSEGIPKETQCF TGTGCCAGCAGTGAAGGTATCCCAAAGGAGACCCAGTGCTTC
few TRBJ2-5 TRBV7-2 . 13 CASSPDPSETQYF TGTGCCAGCTCCCCAGACCCCTCAGAGACCCAGTACTTC
few TRBJ2-7 TRBV6-5 . 14 CASSYRDVDYEQYF TGTGCCAGCAGCTATCGGGACGTCGATTACGAGCAGTACTTC
many TRBJ1-2 TRBV7-2 . 14 CASSLAGQNYGYTF TGTGCCAGCAGCTTAGCAGGACAGAACTATGGCTACACCTTC